This passage covers 21 T cell receptor beta chains from one sample sequenced in a study of blood T cell repertoires in COVID-19. Produced via immunoSEQ multiplex PCR; TCRdb's table is partial and in-frame only. Of about 270,000 clones in the sample, about 89% were seen once. The source material was peripheral blood. These receptors were taken from a middle-aged man with active or convalescent COVID-19.

The rearrangement links TRBV27 to TRBJ2-5; unclear D gene. Germline CDR1 and CDR2: MNHEY and SMNVEV (reference sequence). The length of the CDR3 is 13 residues. V was shortened by 3 bases and J by 0 bases, with 5 bases between the two germline ends. The CDR3, as DNA: TGTGCCAGCAGTTTCCCGTACCAAGAGACCCAGTACTTC. Residues: CASSFPYQETQYF.

This clone was picked up a small number of times. This chain uses TRBV13 with TRBJ1-2; no clear D. CDR3 length: 16 amino acids. V was cut by 5 bases and J by 8 bases, with 24 bases left in between. Germline values: CDR1 PRHDT, CDR2 FYEKMQ (reference sequence). CDR3 in DNA: TGTGCCAGCAGCGTCTATTCGATCGGGGTTGTGGAGGGCTACACCTTC. This translates into CASSVYSIGVVEGYTF.

This clone appeared a single time. CDR3 DNA sequence: TGTGCCAGCCTTCCTACAGTTACCGCACTCGAGCAGTACTTC. As protein: CASLPTVTALEQYF. The rearrangement joins TRBV2 to TRBJ2-7; D not certain. Germline loops: CDR1 SNHLY, CDR2 FYNNEI. V dropped 8 bases and J dropped 6 bases, with 20 bases sitting between them. There are 14 residues in the CDR3.

The V call is TRBV19, the J call TRBJ1-1; 8 bases match TRBD1. This CDR3 comprises 10 residues. V lost 10 bases, J lost 10 bases, and 5 bases stayed unmatched. The germline gives CDR1 LNHDA, CDR2 SQIVND (reference sequence). The CDR3 loop reads CATHRGRAFF. In DNA, the CDR3 is TGTGCCACCCACAGGGGGAGAGCTTTCTTT.

The rearrangement links TRBV29-1 to TRBJ2-7, with a tentative D call TRBD1 (6 bases). The CDR3 is 12 amino acids. Germline V gene data show CDR1 as SQVTM and CDR2 as ANQGSEA. The V end lost 6 bases, the J end lost 6 bases, and 15 bases lay between the germline ends. The CDR3 is CSVDSTGSEQYF. Here the CDR3 DNA reads TGCAGCGTGGACAGCACAGGGTCCGAGCAGTACTTC.

The rearrangement uses TRBV11-3 and TRBJ2-3; 10 nucleotides match TRBD2. This CDR3 comprises 15 residues. Looked up from germline, CDR1 is SGHNT and CDR2 is YENEEA. V dropped 7 bases and J dropped 4; count of bases not matched to a gene: 8. The CDR3 region is CASNWASGSSDTQYF. In DNA, the CDR3 is TGTGCCAGCAATTGGGCTAGCGGGAGTTCAGATACGCAGTATTTT.

V gene TRBV13 combines with J gene TRBJ2-7, with 12 bases fitting TRBD1. Germline lookup yields CDR1 PRHDT and CDR2 FYEKMQ (reference sequence). This CDR3 contains 14 residues. The V and J ends lost 5 bases and 2 bases, in that order; junction bases with no gene match: 1. The CDR3 DNA reads as TGTGCCAGCAGCGGGGACAGGGGGCCCTACGAGCAGTACTTC. Protein sequence: CASSGDRGPYEQYF.

The rearrangement uses TRBV11-3 and TRBJ2-1; 12 nucleotides line up with TRBD2. In germline, CDR1 is SGHNT, CDR2 YENEEA. The CDR3 is 18 residues long. V lost 1 base and J lost 8; bases outside the gene matches: 12. The CDR3 DNA follows: TGTGCCAGCAGCTTAGGATCCGGACTAGCGGGAAGGAGGTATGAGCAGTTCTTC. Amino acid sequence: CASSLGSGLAGRRYEQFF.

The V gene is TRBV19, the J gene TRBJ1-6; 7 nucleotides agree with TRBD1. This CDR3 is 13 amino acids long. Germline assignment: CDR1 LNHDA and CDR2 SQIVND (reference sequence). Trimming cost V 4 bases and J 14 bases; bases outside gene matches: 8. Here the CDR3 DNA reads TGTGCCAGTAGTAGGGACAGCGTCGGGGCCCTCCACTTT. It codes for CASSRDSVGALHF.

A few counts support this clone. This sequence joins TRBV15 and TRBJ1-2, with a weak D call TRBD1 (6 bases). The germline CDR1 and CDR2 sequences are LNHNV and YYDKDF (reference sequence). The ends were cut back, 0 bases at V and 14 bases at J, with 13 bases in the middle. CDR3 length equals 12 residues. The CDR3 DNA reads TGTGCCACCAGCAGAGATGTGGGGACAAGAACCTTC. This encodes CATSRDVGTRTF.

This clone showed up just once. The rearrangement uses TRBV24-1 and TRBJ2-3, with a possible D match to TRBD2 (5 bases). V was shortened by 5 bases and J by 5 bases, with 19 bases between the two germline ends. The CDR3 sequence is 16 residues long. Germline assignment: CDR1 KGHDR and CDR2 SFDVKD. CDR3: CATSAGVRRGLDTQYF. CDR3 nucleotide sequence: TGTGCCACCAGTGCTGGGGTCCGTCGCGGGCTAGATACGCAGTATTTT.

CDR3 sequence (DNA): TGCGCCAGCAGTGAGTCTAGCGGAAGGAACGAGCAGTACTTC. Its translation is CASSESSGRNEQYF. The J gene is TRBJ2-7, the V gene TRBV10-1, with D possibly TRBD2 on 6 matching bases. V lost 0 bases and J lost 5, with 11 bases in between. Per germline, CDR1 WNHNN and CDR2 SYGVQD (reference sequence). This CDR3 has 14 amino acids.

The genes are TRBV5-1 and TRBJ1-2; D might be TRBD1 (5 bases). Germline V gene lookup returns CDR1 SGHRS and CDR2 YFSETQ. Trimming pared 3 bases from V and 2 bases from J, leaving 11 bases between. This CDR3 is built from 14 residues. The CDR3 loop reads CASSSTGTNYGYTF. CDR3 in DNA: TGCGCCAGCAGCTCCACAGGAACCAACTATGGCTACACCTTC.

The chain carries TRBV10-2 and TRBJ2-2; 14 nucleotides align to TRBD2. J lost 0 bases, V lost 4 bases, and 19 bases had no gene match. This CDR3 spans 23 amino acids. Per germline, CDR1 WSHSY and CDR2 SAAADI. CDR3: CASSGLAGTTGTSGSANTGELFF. Written as DNA, the CDR3 is TGCGCCAGCAGTGGATTAGCCGGGACCACCGGGACTAGCGGGAGCGCGAACACCGGGGAGCTGTTTTTT.

The V call is TRBV7-9, the J call TRBJ1-6; TRBD1 might be the D (6 bases). V was clipped by 4 bases and J by 10 bases, with 20 bases between them. This CDR3 is built from 16 residues. CDR1 is SEHNR, CDR2 FQNEAQ, per germline (reference sequence). In DNA, the CDR3 is TGTGCCAGCAGCTCCTCCCGGTCAGGGGAGCGATCACCCCTCCACTTT. It translates to CASSSSRSGERSPLHF.

Only a few counts were recorded for this clone. This chain connects TRBV29-1 to TRBJ1-2; 10 bases fit TRBD1. CDR1 is SQVTM and CDR2 is ANQGSEA in the germline V gene. Unmatched junction bases numbered 7, after V lost 0 bases and J lost 0 bases. The CDR3 contains 17 residues. The CDR3 sequence is CSVEDWRTGGANYGYTF. As DNA, the CDR3 is TGCAGCGTTGAAGATTGGAGGACAGGGGGAGCTAACTATGGCTACACCTTC.

The chain recombines TRBV27 with TRBJ1-2; D possibly corresponds to TRBD1 (6 bases). CDR1 and CDR2 from the germline V gene are MNHEY and SMNVEV (reference sequence). Deletions cut 6 bases from V and 4 bases from J, with 18 bases between. There are 15 residues in the CDR3. The CDR3, as DNA: TGTGCCAGCAGGCTCAGGCAGGGGCTAATCTATGGCTACACCTTC. Residues: CASRLRQGLIYGYTF.

V usage is TRBV28 and J usage is TRBJ1-6, with D tentatively TRBD1 (5 bases). Germline lookup yields CDR1 MDHEN and CDR2 SYDVKM. This CDR3 spans 14 amino acids. V lost 11 bases to trimming and J lost 7 bases, with 18 bases between them. As DNA, the CDR3 is TGTGCCGGGAGGCCCACAGGCTGGAATTCACCCCTCCACTTT. Encoded protein: CAGRPTGWNSPLHF.

The chain carries TRBV9 and TRBJ1-5, with TRBD1 as a possible D gene (5 bases). The CDR3 is 15 residues long. Germline V gene lookup returns CDR1 SGDLS and CDR2 YYNGEE. Deletions cut 4 bases from V and 7 bases from J, with 18 bases between. CDR3 nucleotide sequence: TGTGCCAGCAGCCCAACGGGGGTTCGAGGACAGCCCCAGCATTTT. It specifies CASSPTGVRGQPQHF.

The V call is TRBV9, the J call TRBJ2-3; D remains unclear. Trimming stripped 2 bases from V and 4 bases from J, with 5 bases between. Germline V gene sequence: CDR1 SGDLS, CDR2 YYNGEE. This CDR3 has 12 amino acids. For the CDR3, the DNA is TGTGCCAGCAGCGTTCCCGCAGATACGCAGTATTTT. Protein: CASSVPADTQYF. The variable domain in full, with the rest retrieved from reference TRBV9 and TRBJ2-3, is DSGVTQTPKHLITATGQRVTLRCSPRSGDLSVYWYQQSLDQGLQFLIQYYNGEERAKGNILERFSAQQFPDLHSELNLSSLELGDSALYFCASSVPADTQYFGPGTRLTVL.

This rearrangement joins TRBV4-1 to TRBJ2-5, with a possible D match to TRBD2 (6 bases). V was cut by 2 bases and J by 5 bases, with 12 bases left in between. The CDR3 is made up of 14 amino acids. Germline assignment: CDR1 MGHRA and CDR2 YSYEKL. The CDR3: CASSQQPGGETQYF. For the CDR3, the DNA is TGCGCCAGCAGCCAACAACCTGGAGGGGAGACCCAGTACTTC.